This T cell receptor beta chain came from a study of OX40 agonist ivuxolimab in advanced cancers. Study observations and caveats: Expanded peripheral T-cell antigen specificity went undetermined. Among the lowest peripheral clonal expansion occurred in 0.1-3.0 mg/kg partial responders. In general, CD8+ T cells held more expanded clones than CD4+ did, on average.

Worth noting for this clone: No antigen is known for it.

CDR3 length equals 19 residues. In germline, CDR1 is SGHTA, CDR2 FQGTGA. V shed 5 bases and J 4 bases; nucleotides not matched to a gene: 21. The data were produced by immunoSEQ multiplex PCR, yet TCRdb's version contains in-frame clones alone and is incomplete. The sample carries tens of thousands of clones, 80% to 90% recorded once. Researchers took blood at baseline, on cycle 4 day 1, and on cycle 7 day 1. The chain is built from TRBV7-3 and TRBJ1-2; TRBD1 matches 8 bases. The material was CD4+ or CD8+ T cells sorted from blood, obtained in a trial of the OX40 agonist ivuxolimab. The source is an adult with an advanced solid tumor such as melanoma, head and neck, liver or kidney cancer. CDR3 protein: CASSHVTGTGNLAPYGYTF. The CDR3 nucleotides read TGTGCCAGCAGCCATGTAACCGGGACAGGAAACTTGGCTCCCTATGGCTACACCTTC.